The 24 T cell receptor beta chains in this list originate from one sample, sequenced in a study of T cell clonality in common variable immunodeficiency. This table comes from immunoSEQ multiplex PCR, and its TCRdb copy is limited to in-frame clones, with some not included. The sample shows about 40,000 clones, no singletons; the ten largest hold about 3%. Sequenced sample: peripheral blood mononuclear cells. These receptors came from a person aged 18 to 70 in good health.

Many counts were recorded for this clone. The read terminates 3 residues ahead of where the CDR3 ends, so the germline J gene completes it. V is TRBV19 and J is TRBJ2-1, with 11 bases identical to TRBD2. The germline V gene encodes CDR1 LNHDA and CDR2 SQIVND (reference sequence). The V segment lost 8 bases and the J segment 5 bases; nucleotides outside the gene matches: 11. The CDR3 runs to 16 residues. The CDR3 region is CASALAGDYLNNEQFF. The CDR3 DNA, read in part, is TGTGCCAGTGCACTAGCGGGAGATTATTTGAACAATGAG.

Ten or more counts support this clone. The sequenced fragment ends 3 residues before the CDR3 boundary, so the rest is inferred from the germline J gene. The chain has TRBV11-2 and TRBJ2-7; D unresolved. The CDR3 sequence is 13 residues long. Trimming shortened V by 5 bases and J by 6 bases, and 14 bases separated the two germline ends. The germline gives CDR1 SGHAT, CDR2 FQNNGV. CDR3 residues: CASSLAMSIEQYF. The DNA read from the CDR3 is TGTGCCAGCAGCCTTGCCATGTCTATCGAG.

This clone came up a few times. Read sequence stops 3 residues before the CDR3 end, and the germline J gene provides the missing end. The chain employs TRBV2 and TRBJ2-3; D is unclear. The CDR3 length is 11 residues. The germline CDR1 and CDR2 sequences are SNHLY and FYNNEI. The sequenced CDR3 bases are TGTGCCAGCAGTGTACAAGAGACG. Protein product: CASSVQET. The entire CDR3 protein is CASSVQETQYF.

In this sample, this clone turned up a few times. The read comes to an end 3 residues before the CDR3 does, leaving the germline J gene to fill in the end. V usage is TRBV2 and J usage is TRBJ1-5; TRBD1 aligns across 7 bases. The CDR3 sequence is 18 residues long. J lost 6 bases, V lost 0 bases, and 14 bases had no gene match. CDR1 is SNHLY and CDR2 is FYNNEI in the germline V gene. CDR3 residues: CASSEAHPRTGAGQPQHF. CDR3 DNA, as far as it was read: TGTGCCAGCAGTGAAGCACATCCCCGGACAGGTGCGGGTCAGCCC.

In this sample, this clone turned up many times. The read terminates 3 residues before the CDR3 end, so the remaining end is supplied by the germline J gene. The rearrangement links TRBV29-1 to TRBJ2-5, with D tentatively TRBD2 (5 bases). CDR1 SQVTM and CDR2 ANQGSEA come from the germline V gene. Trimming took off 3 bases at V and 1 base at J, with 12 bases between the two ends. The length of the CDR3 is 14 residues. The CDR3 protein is CSVERVLGQETQYF. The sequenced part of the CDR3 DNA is TGCAGCGTTGAGAGGGTGTTAGGCCAAGAGACC.

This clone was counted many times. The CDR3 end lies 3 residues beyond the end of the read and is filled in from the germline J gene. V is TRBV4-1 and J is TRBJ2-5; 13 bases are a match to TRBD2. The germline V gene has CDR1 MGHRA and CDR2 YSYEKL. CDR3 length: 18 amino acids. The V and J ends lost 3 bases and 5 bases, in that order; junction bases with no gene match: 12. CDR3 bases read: TGCGCCAGCAGCCAGGCGTACGGGACTAGCGGGGACAGGGAGACC. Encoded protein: CASSQAYGTSGDRET. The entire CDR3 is CASSQAYGTSGDRETQYF.

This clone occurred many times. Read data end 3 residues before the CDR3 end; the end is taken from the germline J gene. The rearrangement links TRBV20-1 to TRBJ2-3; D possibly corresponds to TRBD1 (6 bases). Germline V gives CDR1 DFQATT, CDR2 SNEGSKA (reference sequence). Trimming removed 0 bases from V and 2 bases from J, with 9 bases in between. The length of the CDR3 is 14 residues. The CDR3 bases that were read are TGCAGTGCTAGAGATAAGGGGGTCACAGATACG. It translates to CSARDKGVTDT. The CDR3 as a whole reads CSARDKGVTDTQYF.

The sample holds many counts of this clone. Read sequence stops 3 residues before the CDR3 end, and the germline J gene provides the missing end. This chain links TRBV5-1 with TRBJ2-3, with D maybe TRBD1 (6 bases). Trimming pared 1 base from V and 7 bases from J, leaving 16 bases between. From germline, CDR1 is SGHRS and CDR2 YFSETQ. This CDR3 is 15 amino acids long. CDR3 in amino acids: CASSLLAGDAYTQYF. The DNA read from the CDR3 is TGCGCCAGCAGCTTGCTAGCAGGGGACGCTTATACG.

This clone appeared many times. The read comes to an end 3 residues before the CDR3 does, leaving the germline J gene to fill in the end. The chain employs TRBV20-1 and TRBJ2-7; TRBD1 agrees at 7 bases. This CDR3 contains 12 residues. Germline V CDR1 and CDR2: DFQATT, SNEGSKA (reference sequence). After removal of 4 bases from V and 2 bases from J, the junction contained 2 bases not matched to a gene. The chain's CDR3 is CSANRGPYEQYF. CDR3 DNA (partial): TGCAGTGCTAACAGGGGACCCTACGAG.

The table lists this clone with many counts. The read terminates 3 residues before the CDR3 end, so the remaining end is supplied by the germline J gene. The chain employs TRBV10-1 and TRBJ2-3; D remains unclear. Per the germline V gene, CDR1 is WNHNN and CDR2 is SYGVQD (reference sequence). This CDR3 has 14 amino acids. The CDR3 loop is CASSASASQETQYF. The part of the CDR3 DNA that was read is TGCGCCAGCAGTGCTTCAGCGTCCCAAGAGACG.

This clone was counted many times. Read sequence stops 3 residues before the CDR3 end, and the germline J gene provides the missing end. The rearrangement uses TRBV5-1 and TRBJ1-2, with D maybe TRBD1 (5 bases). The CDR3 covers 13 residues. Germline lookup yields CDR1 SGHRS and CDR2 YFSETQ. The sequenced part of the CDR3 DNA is TGCGCCAGCAGCTTGTCACAGGCTTGGGGC. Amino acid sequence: CASSLSQAWG. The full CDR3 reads CASSLSQAWGYTF.

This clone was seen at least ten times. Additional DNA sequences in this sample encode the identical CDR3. Incomplete CDR3 DNA: TGCAGCGTGGGAGGGGGGAACACTGAA. Translation: CSVGGGNTE. The whole CDR3 protein reads CSVGGGNTEAFF. V and J are TRBV29-1 and TRBJ1-1; tentatively, D is TRBD1 (6 bases). The CDR3 extends 3 residues past the end of the read, so its final part is completed from the germline J gene. The CDR3 length is 12 residues. Germline V gene sequence: CDR1 SQVTM, CDR2 ANQGSEA. V dropped 6 bases and J dropped 1 base, with 9 bases sitting between them.

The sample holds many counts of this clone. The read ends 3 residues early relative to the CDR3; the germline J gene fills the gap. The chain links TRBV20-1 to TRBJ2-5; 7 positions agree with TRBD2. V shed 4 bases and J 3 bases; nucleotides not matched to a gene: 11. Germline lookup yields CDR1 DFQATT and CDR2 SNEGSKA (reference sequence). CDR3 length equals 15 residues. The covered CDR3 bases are TGCAGTGCTACCACCCGGGACTACCCTAAAGAGACC. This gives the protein CSATTRDYPKET. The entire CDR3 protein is CSATTRDYPKETQYF.

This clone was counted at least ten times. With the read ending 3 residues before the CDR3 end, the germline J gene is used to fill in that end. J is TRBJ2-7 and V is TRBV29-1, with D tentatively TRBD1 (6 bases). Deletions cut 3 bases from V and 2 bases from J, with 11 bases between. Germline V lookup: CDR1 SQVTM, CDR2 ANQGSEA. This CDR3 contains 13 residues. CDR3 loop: CSVESAGAYEQYF. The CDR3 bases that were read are TGCAGCGTTGAGTCGGCAGGGGCCTACGAG.

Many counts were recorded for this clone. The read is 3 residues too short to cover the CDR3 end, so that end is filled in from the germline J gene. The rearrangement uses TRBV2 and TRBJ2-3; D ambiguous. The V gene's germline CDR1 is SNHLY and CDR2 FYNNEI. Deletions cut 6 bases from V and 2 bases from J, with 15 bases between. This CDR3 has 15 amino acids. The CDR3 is CASRATLFDTDTQYF. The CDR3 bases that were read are TGTGCCAGCAGGGCGACACTCTTCGACACAGATACG. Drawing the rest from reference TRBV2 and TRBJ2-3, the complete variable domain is EPEVTQTPSHQVTQMGQEVILRCVPISNHLYFYWYRQILGQKVEFLVSFYNNEISEKSEIFDDQFSVERPDGSNFTLKIRSTKLEDSAMYFCASRATLFDTDTQYFGPGTRLTVL.

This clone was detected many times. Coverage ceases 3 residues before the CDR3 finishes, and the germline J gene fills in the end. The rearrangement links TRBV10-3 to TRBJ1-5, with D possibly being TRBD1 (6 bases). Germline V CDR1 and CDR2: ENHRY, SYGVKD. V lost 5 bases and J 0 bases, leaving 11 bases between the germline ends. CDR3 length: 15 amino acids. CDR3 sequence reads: CAISPRQDSNQPQHF. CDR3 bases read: TGTGCCATCAGTCCCAGACAGGATAGCAATCAGCCC.

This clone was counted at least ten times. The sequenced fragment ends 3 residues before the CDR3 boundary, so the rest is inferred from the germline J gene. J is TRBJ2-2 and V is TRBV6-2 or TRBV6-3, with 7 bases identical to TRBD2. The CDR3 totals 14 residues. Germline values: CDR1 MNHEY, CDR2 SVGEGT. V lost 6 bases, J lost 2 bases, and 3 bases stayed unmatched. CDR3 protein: CASSPSGNTGELFF. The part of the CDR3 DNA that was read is TGTGCCAGCAGCCCTAGCGGTAACACCGGGGAG.

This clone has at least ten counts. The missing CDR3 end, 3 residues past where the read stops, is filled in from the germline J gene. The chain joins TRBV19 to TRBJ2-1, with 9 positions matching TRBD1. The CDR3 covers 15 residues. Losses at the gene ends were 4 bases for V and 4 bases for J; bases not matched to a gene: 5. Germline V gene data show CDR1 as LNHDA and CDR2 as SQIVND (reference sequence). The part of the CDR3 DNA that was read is TGTGCCAGTAGTAACGACAGGGGGTCATACAATGAG. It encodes CASSNDRGSYNE. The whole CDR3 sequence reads CASSNDRGSYNEQFF.

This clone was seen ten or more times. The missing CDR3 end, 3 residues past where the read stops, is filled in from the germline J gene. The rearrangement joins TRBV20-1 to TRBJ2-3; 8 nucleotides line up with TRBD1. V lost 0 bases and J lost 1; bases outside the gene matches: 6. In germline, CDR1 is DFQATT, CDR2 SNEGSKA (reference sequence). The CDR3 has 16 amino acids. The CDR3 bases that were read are TGCAGTGCTAGAGATCTGGGACAGGACCGCACAGATACG. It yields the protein CSARDLGQDRTDT. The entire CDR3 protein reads CSARDLGQDRTDTQYF.

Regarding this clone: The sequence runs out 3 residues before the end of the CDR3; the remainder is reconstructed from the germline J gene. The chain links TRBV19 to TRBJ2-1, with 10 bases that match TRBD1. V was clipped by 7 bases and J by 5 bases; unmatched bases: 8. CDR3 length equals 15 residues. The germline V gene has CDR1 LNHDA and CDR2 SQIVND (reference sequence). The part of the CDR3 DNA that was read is TGTGCCAGTACCCACAGGACAGGGGGTAACAATGAG. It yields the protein CASTHRTGGNNE. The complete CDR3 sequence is CASTHRTGGNNEQFF.

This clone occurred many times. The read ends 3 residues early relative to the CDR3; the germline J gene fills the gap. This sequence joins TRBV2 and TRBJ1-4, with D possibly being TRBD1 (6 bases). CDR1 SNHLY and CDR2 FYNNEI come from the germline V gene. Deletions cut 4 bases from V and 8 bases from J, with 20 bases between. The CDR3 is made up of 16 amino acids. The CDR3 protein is CASSVIQGGRVEKLFF. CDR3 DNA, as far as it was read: TGTGCCAGCAGTGTGATACAGGGAGGGCGGGTCGAAAAA. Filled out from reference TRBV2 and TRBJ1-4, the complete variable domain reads EPEVTQTPSHQVTQMGQEVILRCVPISNHLYFYWYRQILGQKVEFLVSFYNNEISEKSEIFDDQFSVERPDGSNFTLKIRSTKLEDSAMYFCASSVIQGGRVEKLFFGSGTQLSVL.

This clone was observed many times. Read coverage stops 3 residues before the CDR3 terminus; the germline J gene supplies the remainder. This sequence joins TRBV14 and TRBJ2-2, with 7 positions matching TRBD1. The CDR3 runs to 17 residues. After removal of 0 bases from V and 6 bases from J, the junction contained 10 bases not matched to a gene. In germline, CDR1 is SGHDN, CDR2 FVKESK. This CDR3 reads CASSQDTRGGFAGELFF. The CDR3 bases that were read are TGTGCCAGCAGCCAAGATACGAGAGGGGGCTTCGCCGGGGAG. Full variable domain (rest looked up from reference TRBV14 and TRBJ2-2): EAGVTQFPSHSVIEKGQTVTLRCDPISGHDNLYWYRRVMGKEIKFLLHFVKESKQDESGMPNNRFLAERTGGTYSTLKVQPAELEDSGVYFCASSQDTRGGFAGELFFGEGSRLTVL.

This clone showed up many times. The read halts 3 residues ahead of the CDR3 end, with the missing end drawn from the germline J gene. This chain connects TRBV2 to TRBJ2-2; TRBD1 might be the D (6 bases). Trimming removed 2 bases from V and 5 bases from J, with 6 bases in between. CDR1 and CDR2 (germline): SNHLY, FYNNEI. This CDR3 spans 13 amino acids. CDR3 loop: CASSEQGTGELFF. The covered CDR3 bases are TGTGCCAGCAGTGAACAGGGGACCGGGGAG.

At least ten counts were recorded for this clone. CDR3 loop: CSAVGGSYGYTF. The covered CDR3 bases are TGCAGCGCAGTGGGGGGAAGCTATGGC. V is TRBV20-1 and J is TRBJ1-2, with TRBD1 as a possible D gene (5 bases). With the read ending 3 residues before the CDR3 end, the germline J gene is used to fill in that end. From germline, CDR1 is DFQATT and CDR2 SNEGSKA (reference sequence). This CDR3 is 12 amino acids long.